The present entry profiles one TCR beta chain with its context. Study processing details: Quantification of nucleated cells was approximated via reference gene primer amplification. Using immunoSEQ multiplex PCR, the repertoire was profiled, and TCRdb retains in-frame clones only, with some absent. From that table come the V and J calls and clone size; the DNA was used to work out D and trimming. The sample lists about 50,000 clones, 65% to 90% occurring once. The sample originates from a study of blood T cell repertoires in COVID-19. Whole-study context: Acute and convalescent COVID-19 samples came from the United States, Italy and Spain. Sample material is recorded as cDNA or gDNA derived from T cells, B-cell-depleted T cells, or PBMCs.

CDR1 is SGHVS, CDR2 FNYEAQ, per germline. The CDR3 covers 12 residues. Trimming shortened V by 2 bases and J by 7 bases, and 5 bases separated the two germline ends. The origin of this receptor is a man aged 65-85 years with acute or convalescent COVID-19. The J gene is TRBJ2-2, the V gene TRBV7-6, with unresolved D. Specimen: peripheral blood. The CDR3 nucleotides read TGTGCCAGCAGCTTAAACGGCGGGGAGCTGTTTTTT. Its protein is CASSLNGGELFF.